These 11 T cell receptor beta chains came from one sample sequenced in a study of CD8 T cells in Susac syndrome. Random-hexamer reverse transcription was applied to roughly 0.5 to 1 ug RNA. TCRdb re-called the immunoSEQ multiplex PCR reads through MiXCR, storing one row per CDR3 protein. The table lists some 200,000 distinct CDR3 sequences, approximately 90% of them singletons. Input material: CD8+ T cells from PBMCs. All receptors derive from a human donor with multiple sclerosis.

CDR3 in DNA: TGCGCCAGCAGTCAATCCCCTCTTTCGCGACAGAGGAACACTGAAGCTTTCTTT. It yields the protein CASSQSPLSRQRNTEAFF. The V call is TRBV23-1, the J call TRBJ1-1; tentatively, D is TRBD1 (5 bases). TRBV23-1 is recorded as an ORF, its role being uncertain. V was shortened by 0 bases and J by 1 base, with 18 bases between the two germline ends. The CDR3 covers 18 residues.

CDR3 nucleotide sequence: TGCGCCAGCAGCCAAGGGTCGGGAGGGCCTTCCAATGAGCAGTTCTTC. Protein product: CASSQGSGGPSNEQFF. This chain uses TRBV4-3 with TRBJ2-1; 8 nucleotides align to TRBD2. The CDR3 loop spans 16 amino acids. The V and J ends lost 1 base and 6 bases, in that order; junction bases with no gene match: 8. CDR1 is LGHNA and CDR2 is YSLEER in the germline V gene.

This chain joins TRBV7-6 and TRBJ2-2, with D perhaps given as TRBD1 or TRBD2 (5 bases each). The germline gives CDR1 SGHVS, CDR2 FNYEAQ. The CDR3 consists of 16 residues. Trimming cost V 1 base and J 6 bases, with 15 bases left between them. Here the CDR3 DNA reads TGTGCCAGCAGCTTAGTGTCGGTTCTGGGGGCCGGGGAGCTGTTTTTT. It yields the protein CASSLVSVLGAGELFF. Combining the CDR3 with reference TRBV7-6 and TRBJ2-2 gives the whole variable domain GAGVSQSPRYKVTKRGQDVALRCDPISGHVSLYWYRQALGQGPEFLTYFNYEAQQDKSGLPNDRFSAERPEGSISTLTIQRTEQRDSAMYRCASSLVSVLGAGELFFGEGSRLTVL.

The V gene is TRBV30, the J gene TRBJ2-7; 8 bases agree with TRBD1. Germline lookup yields CDR1 GTSNPN and CDR2 SVGIG (reference sequence). CDR3 length: 13 amino acids. The trim removed 3 bases at V and 5 bases at J, leaving 6 bases unmatched. CDR3 residues: CAWRRTGWNEQYF. As DNA, the CDR3 is TGTGCCTGGAGAAGGACAGGGTGGAACGAGCAGTACTTC.

This chain uses TRBV3-1 with TRBJ1-2; D is unclear. V was pared by 0 bases and J by 4 bases, with 12 bases between. The CDR3 totals 15 residues. CDR1 and CDR2 from the germline V gene are LGHDT and YNNKEL (reference sequence). The chain's CDR3 is CASSQDPGDSYGYTF. In nucleotides, the CDR3 is TGTGCCAGCAGCCAAGATCCAGGTGATAGCTATGGCTACACCTTC.

The chain links TRBV5-6 to TRBJ2-1; TRBD1 might be the D (6 bases). Trimming took 3 bases from V and 7 from J, leaving 23 bases between them. This CDR3 has 17 amino acids. Germline V gene sequence: CDR1 SGHDT, CDR2 YYEEEE. The CDR3 DNA follows: TGTGCCAGCAGCTGGACAGCTAGGGACGCTACAAGGAATGAGCAGTTCTTC. This translates into CASSWTARDATRNEQFF.

This clonotype has just one count. The V and J genes are TRBV30 and TRBJ1-2, with D tentatively TRBD1 (6 bases). V gave up 0 bases and J gave up 4 bases, with 18 bases separating them. This CDR3 spans 16 amino acids. Germline-derived CDR1 and CDR2 are GTSNPN and SVGIG (reference sequence). Here the CDR3 reads CAWSVGQGMGTYGYTF. The CDR3 nucleotides read TGTGCCTGGAGTGTTGGCCAGGGGATGGGTACCTATGGCTACACCTTC.

The rearrangement links TRBV3-1 to TRBJ2-7; D unclear. Germline CDR1 is LGHDT and CDR2 is YNNKEL (reference sequence). V was cut by 4 bases and J by 2 bases, with 15 bases left in between. The CDR3 consists of 15 residues. CDR3 bases: TGTGCCAGCAGCCCGACAATGGAACCAGCCTACGAGCAGTACTTC. Encoded protein: CASSPTMEPAYEQYF.

The V and J genes are TRBV7-2 and TRBJ2-7; 7 bases fit TRBD1. CDR1 is SGHTA, CDR2 FQGNSA, per germline. This CDR3 spans 15 amino acids. Germline trimming cut 5 bases from V and 3 bases from J; bases unmatched to any gene: 10. The CDR3 DNA sequence: TGTGCCAGCAGCAAAGGGACAGAGGGGTTCTACGAGCAGTACTTC. This sequence encodes CASSKGTEGFYEQYF.

The genes are TRBV29-1 and TRBJ1-1; no clear D gene. This CDR3 spans 14 amino acids. V lost 2 bases and J 1 base, leaving 11 bases between the germline ends. Per the germline V gene, CDR1 is SQVTM and CDR2 is ANQGSEA. The chain's CDR3 is CSVESEGANTEAFF. The CDR3 bases are TGCAGCGTTGAATCCGAGGGCGCGAACACTGAAGCTTTCTTT.

The chain couples TRBV2 to TRBJ1-1; unclear D gene. Germline V gene data show CDR1 as SNHLY and CDR2 as FYNNEI. This CDR3 spans 10 amino acids. Trimming stripped 4 bases from V and 8 bases from J, with 5 bases between. In DNA form, the CDR3 reads TGTGCCAGCAGTGCGGACGAAGCTTTCTTT. Translation: CASSADEAFF.